This T cell receptor beta chain was sequenced during a study of OX40 agonist ivuxolimab in advanced cancers. Whole-study context: Dose-escalation patients had hepatocellular carcinoma, melanoma, renal cell or head and neck cancer. Findings of the study overall: The authors did not determine the antigen specificity of the expanded peripheral T cells.

CDR3 length equals 14 residues. Trimming at V came to 6 bases and at J to 3 bases, leaving 3 bases not matched to a gene. CDR1 and CDR2 from the germline V gene are SGHTA and FQGNSA. This clone was observed a single time. What it recognizes is unknown. The assay was immunoSEQ multiplex PCR, and TCRdb's table has in-frame clones only and misses some. The sample yields tens of thousands of clones, around 83% seen once. The sample in question was CD4+ or CD8+ T cells sorted from blood, obtained in a trial of the OX40 agonist ivuxolimab. This chain uses TRBV7-2 with TRBJ2-2; 8 bases are shared with TRBD2. This TCR was recovered from an adult with an advanced solid tumor such as melanoma, head and neck, liver or kidney cancer. DNA of the CDR3: TGTGCCAGCAGATGGCGGGGGGACACCGGGGAGCTGTTTTTT. It translates to CASRWRGDTGELFF.